The present entry profiles one T cell receptor beta chain with its context. As yet, its antigen is unknown. The same CDR3 also results from other DNA sequences found in this sample. CD45RO-negative CD8 cells positively selected for CCR7 made up the naive population, which excluded terminally differentiated effector memory CD45RA+ cells. Donors were healthy HIV-negative adults without recent acute infections or vaccinations. This sample was included in a study of shared clonotypes between healthy human individuals. Study context: Per donor, three plates held CD4 naive cells, three held CD4 memory, two held CD8 naive and one held CD8 memory. Study outcomes and limitations: Sharing across four donors was highest in naive CD4 (around 5%) and lowest in memory CD8 (approximately 0.4%).

Per sorted-subset replicate PCR, input was roughly 200 ng DNA, representing tens of thousands of T cell genomes. The protocol was immunoSEQ multiplex PCR, while the TCRdb copy is restricted to in-frame clones and leaves out a portion. The sample lists about 2.2 million clones; around 95% were seen once. The clonotype comes from a man in his late teens or twenties in good health. Some clones in this sample may be carry-over from other donors' samples. Sequenced input: naive CD8+ T cells from PBMCs.

In DNA, the CDR3 is TGCGCCAGCAGCCCGACTGGGAATGAGCAGTTCTTC. This encodes CASSPTGNEQFF. The V and J genes are TRBV5-1 and TRBJ2-1; D remains unclear. The CDR3 contains 12 residues. Between the trimmed V and J ends, which lost 4 bases and 7 bases, there was a span of 9 bases. The germline CDR1 and CDR2 sequences are SGHRS and YFSETQ.